Listed here are 5 T cell receptor beta chains from one sample, sequenced in a study of human T cells and chemical hapten exposure. The sample's time point: patch test 2, 6 weeks after DPC sensitization. This sample's treatment: therapeutic diphenylcyclopropenone sensitization with weekly scalp DPC. One entry per CDR3 protein, called by TCRdb with MiXCR from the RACE reads. This table has tens of thousands of distinct CDR3 sequences, more than 9% appearing once. Sequencing was performed on whole blood, taken in connection with sensitization to the hapten diphenylcyclopropenone (DPC). The receptors derive from a woman aged 50 to 60 with alopecia areata. Some clones in this sample may be carry-over from other donors' samples.

In this sample, this clonotype turned up many times. The chain employs TRBV14 and TRBJ2-2; D is ambiguous. This CDR3 region has 14 residues. The ends were cut back, 4 bases at V and 0 bases at J, with 6 bases in the middle. CDR1 SGHDN and CDR2 FVKESK come from the germline V gene. CDR3 sequence reads: CASSPQSNTGELFF. The CDR3 DNA is TGTGCCAGCAGCCCCCAATCGAACACCGGGGAGCTGTTTTTT.

This rearrangement joins TRBV2 to TRBJ1-1; D is perhaps TRBD1 (5 bases). Germline CDR1 SNHLY, CDR2 FYNNEI. Between the trimmed V and J ends, which lost 6 bases and 0 bases, there was a span of 8 bases. This CDR3 region has 13 residues. In nucleotides, the CDR3 is TGTGCCAGCAGACAGGAGATGAACACTGAAGCTTTCTTT. Amino acids: CASRQEMNTEAFF.

The V and J genes are TRBV7-2 and TRBJ1-5; the D gene is possibly TRBD1 (5 bases). CDR1 and CDR2 from the germline V gene are SGHTA and FQGNSA. The CDR3 totals 14 residues. The ends were cut back, 1 base at V and 4 bases at J, with 8 bases in the middle. CDR3 loop: CASSLGQTNQPQHF. CDR3 DNA sequence: TGTGCCAGCAGCTTAGGACAGACGAATCAGCCCCAGCATTTT.

In its sample, this clonotype was seen many times. The chain combines TRBV3-1 with TRBJ1-1, with unresolved D. V lost 10 bases and J 4 bases, leaving 16 bases between the germline ends. The CDR3 totals 13 residues. Germline-derived CDR1 and CDR2 are LGHDT and YNNKEL (reference sequence). The CDR3 DNA sequence: TGTGCCACCCAGGACGCAAAGGTCACTGAAGCTTTCTTT. This gives the protein CATQDAKVTEAFF.

This clonotype has more than one count but fewer than ten. This chain uses TRBV4-1 with TRBJ1-1, with D maybe TRBD1 (6 bases). The germline gives CDR1 MGHRA, CDR2 YSYEKL. The CDR3 has 14 residues. Deletions cut 5 bases from V and 2 bases from J, with 12 bases between. The CDR3 spells CASSTKTGNTEAFF. Here the CDR3 DNA reads TGCGCCAGCAGCACAAAGACAGGAAACACTGAAGCTTTCTTT.